This T cell receptor beta chain was recovered during a study of vaccination and CD4 T cells after COVID-19. The table lists this clonotype with a count of one. Its antigen is undetermined. Study results and limitations: Median SARS-CoV-2-reactive clonotypes rose from approximately 23 to 38, not significantly.

The treatment: roughly 10-day PBMC culture with coronavirus spike peptide pools or control peptides (ViraFEST assay). Using peptide pools, antigen-specific T cells were expanded in ViraFEST before TCRs were sequenced. Deletions cut 6 bases from V and 3 bases from J, with 15 bases between. CDR1 SGHTA and CDR2 FQGNSA come from the germline V gene. The CDR3 consists of 15 residues. Researchers used the Oncomine TCR Beta short-read assay to sequence DNA from cultured CD4+ T cells. TCRdb re-called the PCR reads through MiXCR, storing one row per CDR3 protein. Of around 7,000 distinct CDR3 sequences in the sample, 73% were seen once.

This clonotype was sampled from a human donor who had recovered from COVID-19. The J gene is TRBJ1-5, the V gene TRBV7-2, with unresolved D. The sample consisted of CD4+ T cells from blood, cultured in vitro. The CDR3 reads CASRPVGAVNQPQHF. In DNA form, the CDR3 reads TGTGCCAGCAGACCCGTGGGTGCAGTCAATCAGCCCCAGCATTTT.